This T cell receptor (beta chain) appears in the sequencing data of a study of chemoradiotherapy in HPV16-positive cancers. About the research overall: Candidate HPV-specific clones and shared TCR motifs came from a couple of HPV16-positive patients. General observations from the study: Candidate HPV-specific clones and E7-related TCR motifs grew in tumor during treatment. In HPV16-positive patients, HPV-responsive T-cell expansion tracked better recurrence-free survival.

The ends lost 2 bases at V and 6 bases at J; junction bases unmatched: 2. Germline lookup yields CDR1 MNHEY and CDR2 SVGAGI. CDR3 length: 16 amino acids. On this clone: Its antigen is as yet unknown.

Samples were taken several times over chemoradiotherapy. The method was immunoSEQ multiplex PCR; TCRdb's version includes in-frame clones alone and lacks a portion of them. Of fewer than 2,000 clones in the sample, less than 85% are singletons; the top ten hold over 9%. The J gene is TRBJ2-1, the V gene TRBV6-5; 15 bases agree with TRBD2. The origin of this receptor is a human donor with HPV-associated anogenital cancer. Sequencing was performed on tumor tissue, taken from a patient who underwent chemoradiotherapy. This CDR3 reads CASSYGLAGGLNEQFF. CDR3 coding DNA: TGTGCCAGCAGTTACGGACTAGCGGGGGGGCTCAATGAGCAGTTCTTC.